This is a list of T cell receptor beta chains from one sample in a study of blood T cell repertoires in COVID-19. Here immunoSEQ multiplex PCR was the method, and the copy in TCRdb shows in-frame clones only, minus some. The sample has roughly 380,000 clones, about nine tenths seen once. Sequenced material: PBMCs or T cells enriched from blood (not recorded which). These receptors were collected from a woman aged 25 to 39 who had been exposed to COVID-19. Each CDR3 is given with its conserved first and last residue. D genes are given only for firm matches. Rows give clone size only sometimes, using once, few, many, or a class for an expanded clone.

D gene,V gene,J gene,clone size,CDR3 DNA,CDR3 protein
TRBD2,TRBV7-6,TRBJ2-1,NA,TGTGCCAGCAGCCCCCGACTAGCGGGAGCATACAATGAGCAGTTCTTC,CASSPRLAGAYNEQFF
TRBD2,TRBV30,TRBJ2-1,NA,TGTGCCTGGAGTGTTAGGCTAGCGGGAGGGATGGCCTACAATGAGCAGTTCTTC,CAWSVRLAGGMAYNEQFF
NA,TRBV5-1,TRBJ1-5,NA,TGCGCCAGCAGCCCCTCTCCGGGGGGCGGCTATAGCAATCAGCCCCAGCATTTT,CASSPSPGGGYSNQPQHF
NA,TRBV7-9,TRBJ2-3,NA,TGTGCCAGCCCCCCGGAGGTAGATACGCAGTATTTT,CASPPEVDTQYF
NA,TRBV29-1,TRBJ1-1,NA,TGCAGCGTTGAGGCGGCTATGAACACTGAAGCTTTCTTT,CSVEAAMNTEAFF
TRBD1,TRBV27,TRBJ1-1,NA,TGTGCCAGCAGACTACAGGGGGCGCGCACTGAAGCTTTCTTT,CASRLQGARTEAFF
NA,TRBV5-4,TRBJ2-1,NA,TGTGCCAACCACGGCCCTAGCGCCGATGAGCAGTTCTTC,CANHGPSADEQFF
TRBD2,TRBV9,TRBJ2-7,few,TGTGCCAGCAGCCCCCGCCCCACTAGCGGGGTATACGAGCAGTACTTC,CASSPRPTSGVYEQYF
TRBD1,TRBV28,TRBJ1-1,NA,TGTGCCAGCAGTAATGACAGGGGGGGTACTGAAGCTTTCTTT,CASSNDRGGTEAFF
TRBD1,TRBV29-1,TRBJ1-2,NA,TGCAGCGTATCCGGGACAGGATCCTTTGACTATGGCTACACCTTC,CSVSGTGSFDYGYTF
TRBD2,TRBV10-1,TRBJ2-5,NA,TGCGCCAGCAGTGAAGGAGCGGAGGCGGGAGCGTGGGAGACCCAGTACTTC,CASSEGAEAGAWETQYF
NA,TRBV4-1,TRBJ2-7,few,TGCGCCAGCAGCCTGGAGGGTAGCGATAGCTCCTACGAGCAGTACTTC,CASSLEGSDSSYEQYF
NA,TRBV15,TRBJ1-2,NA,TGTGCCACCAGCAGAGATTTAGATAACTATGGCTACACCTTC,CATSRDLDNYGYTF
NA,TRBV29-1,TRBJ1-2,NA,TGCAGCGTTGAACCCCTCGGACTTCGGGGCTACACCTTC,CSVEPLGLRGYTF
TRBD1,TRBV27,TRBJ1-5,once,TGTGCCAGCGCAGGGGGCTCGGTTAATCAGCCCCAGCATTTT,CASAGGSVNQPQHF
TRBD2,TRBV14,TRBJ2-3,NA,TGTGCCAGCAGCCAAAGGGATAGCGGGATAATCACAGATACGCAGTATTTT,CASSQRDSGIITDTQYF
TRBD2,TRBV2,TRBJ2-1,NA,TGTGCCAGCATGGGGACTAGCTATGAGCAGTTCTTC,CASMGTSYEQFF
TRBD1,TRBV5-4,TRBJ2-1,NA,TGTGCCAGCAGCCCCCGGGACAGGGAGTACGATGAGCAGTTCTTC,CASSPRDREYDEQFF
NA,TRBV27,TRBJ2-1,once,TGTGCCAGCAGTTTAGGGACTCACAATGAGCAGTTCTTC,CASSLGTHNEQFF
NA,TRBV29-1,TRBJ2-7,few,TGCAGCGTTGAAGGAGACTATCCCTACGAGCAGTACTTC,CSVEGDYPYEQYF
TRBD1,TRBV7-7,TRBJ2-7,NA,TGTGCCAGCAGCTTAAGTCAGTGGGCGGGACAGGGGCCGTACGAGCAGTACTTC,CASSLSQWAGQGPYEQYF
TRBD1,TRBV28,TRBJ1-4,NA,TGTGCCAGCAGTTTATACCAGACAGGGGATAATGAAAAACTGTTTTTT,CASSLYQTGDNEKLFF
NA,TRBV4-1,TRBJ1-2,NA,TGCGCCAGCAGCCAAGATGTGTGGGGGCTAGAGGGCTACACCTTC,CASSQDVWGLEGYTF
TRBD1,TRBV10-3,TRBJ2-3,NA,TGTGCCATCAGCGAACCAGGGGGCAGCACAGATACGCAGTATTTT,CAISEPGGSTDTQYF